This paragraph reports one T cell receptor (beta chain). Antigen specificity is unknown. TCRdb's table, derived via immunoSEQ multiplex PCR, lists solely in-frame clones and lacks some. The repertoire includes roughly 42,000 clones, around three quarters of them detected once, and 3% to 5% sits in the top ten. The CDR3 contains 18 residues. Trimming removed 4 bases from V and 3 bases from J; junction bases left unmatched: 12. Germline V gene sequence: CDR1 MNHNS, CDR2 SASEGT. This specimen comes from a study of T cell responses to AZD1222 COVID-19 vaccine. The study's findings and limits: Two doses of AZD1222 preceded a rise in Spike-specific TCR breadth and depth. In the spike-specific TCR repertoire, nearly half reportedly target unmutated variant regions.

The receptor comes from an adult in good health. The sequenced sample was peripheral blood, obtained on day 0 of AZD1222 vaccination. V gene TRBV6-1 combines with J gene TRBJ1-4; 9 bases align to TRBD1. CDR3: CASSVGQGRMASNEKLFF. The CDR3 DNA is TGTGCCAGCAGTGTGGGACAGGGTAGGATGGCATCTAATGAAAAACTGTTTTTT.